Below, 11 T cell receptor beta chains from the same sample are listed, as sequenced in a study of OX40 agonist ivuxolimab in advanced cancers. Sequencing was performed with immunoSEQ multiplex PCR; in TCRdb, only in-frame clones are kept and a portion is missing. The data show roughly 62,000 clones, 92% seen once. The material was CD4+ or CD8+ T cells sorted from blood, obtained in a trial of the OX40 agonist ivuxolimab. These receptors originate from an adult with an advanced solid tumor such as melanoma, head and neck, liver or kidney cancer.

The rearrangement joins TRBV11-3 to TRBJ2-5, with 11 positions matching TRBD2. Trimming took 1 base from V and 2 from J; bases not matched to a gene: 6. This CDR3 spans 17 amino acids. The germline CDR1 and CDR2 sequences are SGHNT and YENEEA. CDR3 nucleotide sequence: TGTGCCAGCAGCTTAGCCTGGACTAGCGGGCAACAAGAGACCCAGTACTTC. Translation gives CASSLAWTSGQQETQYF.

This chain links TRBV29-1 with TRBJ2-2; tentatively, D is TRBD1 (5 bases). The germline CDR1 and CDR2 sequences are SQVTM and ANQGSEA. This CDR3 spans 14 amino acids. V was trimmed by 7 bases and J by 1 base, leaving 13 bases between them. The CDR3 DNA sequence: TGCAGCGCTGGACAACGTTTGAACACCGGGGAGCTGTTTTTT. Translating it yields CSAGQRLNTGELFF.

The J gene is TRBJ1-2, the V gene TRBV30, with unresolved D. This CDR3 has 15 amino acids. CDR1 is GTSNPN, CDR2 SVGIG, per germline (reference sequence). V lost 1 base and J lost 3, with 15 bases in between. CDR3: CAWSASSSSYYGYTF. The CDR3 bases are TGTGCCTGGAGTGCCTCGTCCTCCTCCTACTATGGCTACACCTTC.

As concerns this clone: The limits of the CDR3 on the DNA are not certain, so only TCRdb's listed CDR3 is given. The chain combines TRBV7-3 with TRBJ2-1. The CDR3 region is 19 residues in length, termini included. Germline values: CDR1 SGHTA, CDR2 FQGTGA. CDR3 sequence reads: CASSPTLRASPYVDNEQFF.

The chain combines TRBV19 with TRBJ1-5; D may be TRBD1 (6 bases). Germline V gene sequence: CDR1 LNHDA, CDR2 SQIVND (reference sequence). The V end was cut by 2 bases, the J end by 2 bases, with 28 bases between. The CDR3 is 21 residues long. CDR3 residues: CASSIPQWGNRGAFGNQPQHF. The CDR3 coding sequence is TGTGCCAGTAGTATACCTCAATGGGGAAATCGGGGGGCGTTTGGCAATCAGCCCCAGCATTTT.

This chain connects TRBV5-1 to TRBJ1-2, with 12 nucleotides matching TRBD1. The CDR3 extends over 16 amino acids. Germline V CDR1 and CDR2: SGHRS, YFSETQ. With 4 bases clipped from V and 8 bases from J, the junction kept 12 bases outside the gene matches. CDR3 sequence (DNA): TGCGCCAGCAGCGACACCGGGACAGGGGGCGTGGGGGGCTACACCTTC. Translation gives CASSDTGTGGVGGYTF.

About this clone itself: A junction end diverges from the germline sequence, so it may reflect a read error. The chain couples TRBV7-7 to TRBJ2-7; 7 bases line up with TRBD2. The germline gives CDR1 SSHAT, CDR2 FNYEAQ (reference sequence). This CDR3 is built from 14 residues. The CDR3, as DNA: TGTGCTAGCAGCCCGGGGGACTACTCCTACGAGCAGTACTTC. Translated, it gives CASSPGDYSYEQYF.

This sequence joins TRBV6-6 and TRBJ1-5; the match to TRBD1 covers 8 bases. Per germline, CDR1 MNHNY and CDR2 SVGAGI (reference sequence). Losses at the gene ends were 7 bases for V and 7 bases for J; bases not matched to a gene: 15. The CDR3 is 16 amino acids. The CDR3 spells CASTGGQGSVSQPQHF. The CDR3 coding sequence is TGTGCCAGCACCGGCGGACAGGGTTCAGTATCGCAGCCCCAGCATTTT.

The chain is built from TRBV5-4 and TRBJ2-7; 10 bases line up with TRBD1. There are 14 residues in the CDR3. Trimming removed 0 bases from V and 6 bases from J; junction bases left unmatched: 3. The V gene's germline CDR1 is SGHNT and CDR2 YYREEE (reference sequence). The CDR3 coding sequence is TGTGCCAGCAGCTTGGGGGACAGGGGTGTCGAGCAGTACTTC. Protein: CASSLGDRGVEQYF. The entire variable domain, with the rest obtained from reference TRBV5-4 and TRBJ2-7, is as follows: ETGVTQSPTHLIKTRGQQVTLRCSSQSGHNTVSWYQQALGQGPQFIFQYYREEENGRGNFPPRFSGLQFPNYSSELNVNALELDDSALYLCASSLGDRGVEQYFGPGTRLTVT.

The chain combines TRBV11-3 with TRBJ2-1; a weak D match, TRBD2 (7 bases). The CDR3 loop spans 13 amino acids. Trimming shortened V by 5 bases and J by 9 bases, and 14 bases separated the two germline ends. The germline V gene encodes CDR1 SGHNT and CDR2 YENEEA. CDR3 loop: CASSEGGLTEQFF. In DNA, the CDR3 is TGTGCCAGCAGCGAGGGGGGGCTTACTGAGCAGTTCTTC. Full variable domain (missing parts from reference TRBV11-3 and TRBJ2-1): EAGVVQSPRYKIIEKKQPVAFWCNPISGHNTLYWYLQNLGQGPELLIRYENEEAVDDSQLPKDRFSAERLKGVDSTLKIQPAELGDSAVYLCASSEGGLTEQFFGPGTRLTVL.

With regard to this clone: This same CDR3 is encoded by further DNA sequences in the sample. The chain combines TRBV6-5 with TRBJ2-7; D unresolved. Germline V CDR1 and CDR2: MNHEY, SVGAGI. The CDR3 extends over 12 amino acids. Trimming shortened V by 7 bases and J by 0 bases, and 7 bases separated the two germline ends. CDR3 in amino acids: CASTSLSYEQYF. The CDR3, as DNA: TGTGCCAGCACTAGTCTCTCCTACGAGCAGTACTTC.